Each of the 10 T cell receptor beta chains below was sequenced from the same sample in a study of blood T cell repertoires in COVID-19. Profiled with immunoSEQ multiplex PCR; TCRdb holds only in-frame clones, not every one. The table includes some 270,000 clones, roughly 88% detected once. Specimen: peripheral blood. The receptors were sampled from a woman in her seventies with acute or convalescent COVID-19.

About this clone: Additional DNA sequences in this sample encode the identical CDR3. V and J are TRBV2 and TRBJ1-1; 7 bases are shared with TRBD1. The J segment lost 5 bases and the V segment lost 6 bases, leaving 3 bases of the junction unmatched. Germline V gene lookup returns CDR1 SNHLY and CDR2 FYNNEI. The CDR3 contains 12 residues. CDR3 in DNA: TGTGCCAGCAGCGAGACAGGGACTGAAGCTTTCTTT. Protein sequence: CASSETGTEAFF.

This chain joins TRBV7-5 and TRBJ2-3; the table's D call, TRBD1, has no DNA check behind it. TRBV7-5 is labeled a pseudogene. The CDR3 length is 14 residues. In nucleotides, the CDR3 is TGTGTCAGAAGACAGGGGGACGGATCAGATACGCAGTATTTT. Residues: CVRRQGDGSDTQYF.

This rearrangement joins TRBV11-3 to TRBJ2-2; 8 positions agree with TRBD1. This CDR3 has 16 residues. Germline V gives CDR1 SGHNT, CDR2 YENEEA. V trimming: 4 bases; J trimming: 3 bases; junction bases outside the gene matches: 7. The CDR3 reads CASSYSGGADTGELFF. The CDR3 DNA is TGTGCCAGCAGCTATTCAGGGGGCGCCGACACCGGGGAGCTGTTTTTT.

The V and J genes are TRBV18 and TRBJ1-2, with D possibly TRBD1 on 6 matching bases. V was shortened by 0 bases and J by 4 bases, with 9 bases between the two germline ends. Per germline, CDR1 KGHSH and CDR2 LQKENI. This CDR3 region has 14 residues. The CDR3 DNA reads TGTGCCAGCTCACCACCGGACAGCCTCTATGGCTACACCTTC. The encoded protein is CASSPPDSLYGYTF. Combining the CDR3 with reference TRBV18 and TRBJ1-2 gives the whole variable domain NAGVMQNPRHLVRRRGQEARLRCSPMKGHSHVYWYRQLPEEGLKFMVYLQKENIIDESGMPKERFSAEFPKEGPSILRIQQVVRGDSAAYFCASSPPDSLYGYTFGSGTRLTVV.

The V call is TRBV2, the J call TRBJ2-1; no definite D call. This CDR3 is 13 amino acids long. Per the germline V gene, CDR1 is SNHLY and CDR2 is FYNNEI. Trimming shortened V by 2 bases and J by 6 bases, and 8 bases separated the two germline ends. CDR3 sequence: CASSESRVNEQFF. DNA for the CDR3: TGTGCCAGCAGTGAAAGTCGGGTCAATGAGCAGTTCTTC.

The V call is TRBV6-1, the J call TRBJ2-3; 7 bases are shared with TRBD1. The germline V gene encodes CDR1 MNHNS and CDR2 SASEGT. This CDR3 region has 16 residues. Trimming at V came to 4 bases and at J to 2 bases, leaving 9 bases not matched to a gene. DNA for the CDR3: TGTGCCAGCAGTGCCCAAACAGGGGCCGCCACAGATACGCAGTATTTT. It is translated as CASSAQTGAATDTQYF.

This clone was counted only a few times. The same CDR3 is also encoded by other DNA sequences in this sample. This chain connects TRBV6-1 to TRBJ1-2, with 8 bases that match TRBD1. The V gene end was trimmed by 3 bases and the J gene end by 8 bases; junction bases not matched to a gene: 5. Per the germline V gene, CDR1 is MNHNS and CDR2 is SASEGT. The CDR3 is made up of 13 amino acids. The CDR3, as DNA: TGTGCCAGCAGTGAGACAGGGGTGAGGGGCTACACCTTC. This sequence encodes CASSETGVRGYTF.

About this clone: Other DNA sequences in the sample encode the same CDR3. The CDR3 here is CASSPRANYGYTF. CDR3 coding DNA: TGTGCCAGCAGCCCGAGGGCCAACTATGGCTACACCTTC. The chain recombines TRBV3-1 (or the pseudogene TRBV3-2) with TRBJ1-2; D gene unclear. Trimming took 4 bases from V and 2 from J, leaving 8 bases between them. This CDR3 has 13 amino acids. Germline CDR1 is LGHDT and CDR2 is YNNKEL (reference sequence).

This clone came up once. The V and J genes are TRBV3-1 (or the pseudogene TRBV3-2) and TRBJ2-3; perhaps TRBD1 as D (6 bases). The CDR3 covers 12 residues. Germline V CDR1 and CDR2: LGHDT, YNNKEL (reference sequence). V gave up 5 bases and J gave up 7 bases, with 10 bases separating them. Here the CDR3 reads CASSEDSNTQYF. Written as DNA, the CDR3 is TGTGCCAGCAGCGAGGACAGCAATACGCAGTATTTT.

The chain joins TRBV19 to TRBJ1-4; possibly TRBD1 for D (5 bases). Trimming stripped 1 base from V and 5 bases from J, with 11 bases between. CDR1 and CDR2 (germline): LNHDA, SQIVND (reference sequence). The length of the CDR3 is 15 residues. The CDR3 sequence: CASSIVGGGNEKLFF. Here the CDR3 DNA reads TGTGCCAGTAGTATAGTCGGGGGAGGCAATGAAAAACTGTTTTTT.